A single sample gave rise to the 7 T cell receptor beta chains below, sequenced in a study of blood T cell repertoires in COVID-19 (dated by TCRdb to the early 2020s). The protocol used for the library was the immunoSEQ multiplex PCR assay. Held by TCRdb, this immuneACCESS table contains in-frame sequences only and omits some clones. Under half of the omission traces to an unresolved V gene where checked; the cause of the rest is unknown. In this sample the table shows about 370,000 clones, around 87% of which occur a single time. The top ten clones comprise about 10% of the sample. Sample: peripheral blood. All receptors derive from a woman in her thirties with COVID-19, enrolled during active disease.

The chain carries TRBV7-9 and TRBJ2-2; 10 nucleotides line up with TRBD1. The junction had 11 bases not matched to a gene; V was cut back by 11 bases and J by 2 bases. CDR3 length: 16 residues. CDR1 and CDR2 from the germline V gene are SEHNR and FQNEAQ (reference sequence). The CDR3 DNA reads as TGTGCCTTAAAAGAGGGACAGGGGCCCAACACCGGGGAGCTGTTTTTT. Amino acid sequence: CALKEGQGPNTGELFF.

The V call is TRBV27, the J call TRBJ2-1; 7 bases align to TRBD1. V dropped 4 bases and J dropped 2; count of bases not matched to a gene: 8. Germline V CDR1 and CDR2: MNHEY, SMNVEV (reference sequence). The CDR3 extends over 16 amino acids. The CDR3 spells CASSSHQQGPYNEQFF. DNA for the CDR3: TGTGCCAGCAGTTCCCACCAACAGGGGCCCTACAATGAGCAGTTCTTC.

The rearrangement links TRBV7-9 to TRBJ1-2; no reliable D call. This CDR3 is 13 amino acids long. V was trimmed by 4 bases and J by 6 bases, leaving 12 bases between them. CDR1 and CDR2 (germline): SEHNR, FQNEAQ (reference sequence). The CDR3 region is CASSSPNADGYTF. The CDR3 DNA follows: TGTGCCAGCAGCTCTCCCAACGCGGATGGCTACACCTTC.

CDR3 in amino acids: CAWGGLAGEETQYF. For the CDR3, the DNA is TGTGCCTGGGGGGGGCTAGCGGGAGAAGAGACCCAGTACTTC. The chain is built from TRBV30 and TRBJ2-5, with 10 bases matching TRBD2. From germline, CDR1 is GTSNPN and CDR2 SVGIG (reference sequence). Trimming removed 5 bases from V and 3 bases from J; junction bases left unmatched: 6. The length of the CDR3 is 14 residues.

In this sample, this clone turned up a few times. The V call is TRBV5-1, the J call TRBJ2-5, with 10 bases lining up with TRBD1. The CDR3 covers 16 residues. Trimming at V came to 0 bases and at J to 2 bases, leaving 4 bases not matched to a gene. CDR1 SGHRS and CDR2 YFSETQ come from the germline V gene. The CDR3 spells CASSLGGQGSQETQYF. CDR3 bases: TGCGCCAGCAGCTTGGGGGGACAGGGGAGTCAAGAGACCCAGTACTTC.

The chain joins TRBV28 to TRBJ2-7; perhaps TRBD2 as D (6 bases). The V end lost 10 bases, the J end lost 2 bases, and 24 bases lay between the germline ends. CDR1 and CDR2 (germline): MDHEN, SYDVKM. The CDR3 loop spans 16 amino acids. The CDR3 sequence: CATFPPLAFRAYEQYF. CDR3 in DNA: TGTGCCACCTTCCCCCCGCTAGCGTTTAGGGCCTACGAGCAGTACTTC. The whole variable domain, remainder taken from reference TRBV28 and TRBJ2-7, is DVKVTQSSRYLVKRTGEKVFLECVQDMDHENMFWYRQDPGLGLRLIYFSYDVKMKEKGDIPEGYSVSREKKERFSLILESASTNQTSMYLCATFPPLAFRAYEQYFGPGTRLTVT.

This chain uses TRBV6-4 with TRBJ2-1; 9 bases map to TRBD2. Germline V gives CDR1 MRHNA, CDR2 SNTAGT. The V gene end was trimmed by 0 bases and the J gene end by 7 bases; junction bases not matched to a gene: 7. The CDR3 contains 16 residues. CDR3 protein: CASSDSPAGGWNEQFF. Here the CDR3 DNA reads TGTGCCAGCAGTGACTCTCCAGCGGGAGGTTGGAATGAGCAGTTCTTC.